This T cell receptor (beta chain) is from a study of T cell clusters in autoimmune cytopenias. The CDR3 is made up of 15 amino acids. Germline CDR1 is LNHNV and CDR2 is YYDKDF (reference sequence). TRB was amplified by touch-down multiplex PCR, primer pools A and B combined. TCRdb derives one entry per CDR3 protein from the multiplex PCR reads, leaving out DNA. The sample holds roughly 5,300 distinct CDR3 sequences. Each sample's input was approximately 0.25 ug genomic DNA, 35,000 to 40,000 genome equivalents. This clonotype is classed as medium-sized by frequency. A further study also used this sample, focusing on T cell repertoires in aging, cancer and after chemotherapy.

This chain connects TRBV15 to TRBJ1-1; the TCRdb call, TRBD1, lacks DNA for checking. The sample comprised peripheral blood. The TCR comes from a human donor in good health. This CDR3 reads CATSRGGIGNTEAFF.